This T cell receptor (beta chain) was retrieved from a study of T cell repertoires in cytomegalovirus infection. Study context: Public TCR beta signatures indicated both CMV infection and matching HLA type. Notes on the study in general: There were carriers of CMV plus the relevant HLA, and cumulative public TCR beta family frequency identified them.

One entry per CDR3 protein, called by TCRdb with MiXCR from the reads. The profile shows roughly 100,000 distinct CDR3 sequences, about 15% of them singletons. This clonotype was counted a few times. What it recognizes is unknown. The clonotype originates from a human donor in good health (CMV status not recorded). Some clones in this sample may be carry-over from other donors' samples. Sequencing was performed on PBMCs.

CDR3 sequence (DNA): TGTGCCAGCAGTCCCCAGGGGGCGATCGGTCAGCCCCAGCATTTT. Translated, it gives CASSPQGAIGQPQHF. V and J are TRBV28 and TRBJ1-5, with 8 bases that match TRBD1. The CDR3 has 15 residues. Trimming removed 5 bases from V and 6 bases from J; junction bases left unmatched: 9. CDR1 and CDR2 (germline): MDHEN, SYDVKM.